This T cell receptor beta chain was identified in a study of cytomegalovirus exposure and HLA in healthy donors. Generated by immunoSEQ multiplex PCR, the TCRdb table keeps only in-frame clones and is missing some. Here the sample spans about 53,000 clones, roughly 92% being singletons. As regards this clone: Its antigen is undetermined.

Broader study findings: Some public TCRs appeared in many individuals, while most sequences were rare. The investigators catalogued some 160 TCR beta chains as cytomegalovirus-associated. As was reported, the classifier diagnosed cytomegalovirus status with high specificity and sensitivity.

The donors were members of the validation cohort, which comprised more than 90 subjects and was separate from the first cohort of roughly 700 subjects. The ends were cut back, 3 bases at V and 2 bases at J, with 17 bases in the middle. Germline assignment: CDR1 MDHEN and CDR2 SYDVKM. The CDR3 extends over 17 amino acids. Source material: PBMCs. This receptor was taken from a man aged 18 to 35 in good health and CMV-seronegative. The V gene is TRBV28, the J gene TRBJ2-1; perhaps TRBD1 as D (5 bases). The CDR3: CASSFPQQDDPYNEQFF. The CDR3, as DNA: TGTGCCAGCAGTTTCCCCCAACAGGACGACCCCTACAATGAGCAGTTCTTC.